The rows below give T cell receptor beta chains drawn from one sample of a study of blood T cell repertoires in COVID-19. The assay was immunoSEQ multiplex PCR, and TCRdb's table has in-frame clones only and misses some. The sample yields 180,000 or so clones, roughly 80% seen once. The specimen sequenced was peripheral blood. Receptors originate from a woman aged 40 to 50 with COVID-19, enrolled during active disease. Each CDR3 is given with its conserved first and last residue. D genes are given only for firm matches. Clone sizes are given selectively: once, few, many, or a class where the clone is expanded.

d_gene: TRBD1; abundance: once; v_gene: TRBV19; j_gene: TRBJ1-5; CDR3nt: TGTGCCAGTAGCCGACAGGGGGCTGGCAATCAGCCCCAGCATTTT; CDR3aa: CASSRQGAGNQPQHF
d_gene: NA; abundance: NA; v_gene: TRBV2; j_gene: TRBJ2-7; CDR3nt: TGTGCCAGCAGTGGGGCGTCTGAGCAGTACTTC; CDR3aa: CASSGASEQYF
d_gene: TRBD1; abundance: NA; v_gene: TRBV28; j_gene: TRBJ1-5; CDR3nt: TGTGCCAGCAGTTTACCGGCCGGGACAGGGACTCAGCCCCAGCATTTT; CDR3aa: CASSLPAGTGTQPQHF
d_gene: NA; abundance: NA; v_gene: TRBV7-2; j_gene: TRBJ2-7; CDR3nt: TGTGCCAGCAGCTCCGAGAAAAGACTAGTGAGCGAGCAGTACTTC; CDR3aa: CASSSEKRLVSEQYF
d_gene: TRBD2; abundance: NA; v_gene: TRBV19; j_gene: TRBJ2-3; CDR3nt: TGTGCCAGTAAGAGGCGGGAGACGTCAGATACGCAGTATTTT; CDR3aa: CASKRRETSDTQYF
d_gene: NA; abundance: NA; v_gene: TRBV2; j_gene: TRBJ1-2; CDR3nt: TGTGCCAGCAGTGAAGCGTTCGGGAACGTAGCTAACTATGGCTACACCTTC; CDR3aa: CASSEAFGNVANYGYTF
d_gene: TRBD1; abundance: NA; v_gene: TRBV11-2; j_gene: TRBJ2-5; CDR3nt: TGTGCCAGCAGCTTAGGACGGGACAGTCTCCAAGAGACCCAGTACTTC; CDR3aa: CASSLGRDSLQETQYF
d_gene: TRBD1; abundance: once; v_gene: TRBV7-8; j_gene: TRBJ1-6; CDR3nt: TGTGCCAGCAGCCGGGGACAGGGAAATTCACCCCTCCACTTT; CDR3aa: CASSRGQGNSPLHF
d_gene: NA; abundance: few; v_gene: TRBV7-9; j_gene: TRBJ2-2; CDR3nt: TGTGCCAGCAGCTTACCAGGCTACACCGGGGAGCTGTTTTTT; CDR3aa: CASSLPGYTGELFF
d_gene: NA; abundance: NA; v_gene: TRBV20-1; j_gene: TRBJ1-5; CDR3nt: TGCAGTGCTCGTGGGGGAGTTAATCAGCCCCAGCATTTT; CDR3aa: CSARGGVNQPQHF
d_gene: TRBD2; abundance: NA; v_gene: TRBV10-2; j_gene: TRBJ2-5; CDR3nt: TGCGCCAGCAAACTAGCGGGATCAAGGGAGACCCAGTACTTC; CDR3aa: CASKLAGSRETQYF
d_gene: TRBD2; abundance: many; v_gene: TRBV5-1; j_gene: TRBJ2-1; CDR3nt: TGCGCCAGCAGCGCGGGAGGGAATTACAATGAGCAGTTCTTC; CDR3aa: CASSAGGNYNEQFF
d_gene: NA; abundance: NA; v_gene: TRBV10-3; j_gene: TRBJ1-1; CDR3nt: TGTGCCATCAACCGAGGGTCCACTGAAGCTTTCTTT; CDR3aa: CAINRGSTEAFF
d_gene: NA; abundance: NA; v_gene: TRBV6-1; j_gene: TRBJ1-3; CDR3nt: TGTGCCAGCAGTGAAGCCCTGGGGCCCCCTGGAAACACCATATATTTT; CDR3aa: CASSEALGPPGNTIYF
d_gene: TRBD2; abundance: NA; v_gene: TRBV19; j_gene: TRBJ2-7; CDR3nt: TGTGCCAGTACCGGGGGGGCAGCCTACGAGCAGTACTTC; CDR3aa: CASTGGAAYEQYF
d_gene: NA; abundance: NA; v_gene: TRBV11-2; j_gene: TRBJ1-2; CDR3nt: TGTGCCAGCAGCCTTCCGACAGAAGACTATGGCTACACCTTC; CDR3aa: CASSLPTEDYGYTF
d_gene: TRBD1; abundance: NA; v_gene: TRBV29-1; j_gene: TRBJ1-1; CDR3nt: TGCAGCGCCTCCCATGGCAGGGGGTTTAGCACTGAAGCTTTCTTT; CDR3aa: CSASHGRGFSTEAFF
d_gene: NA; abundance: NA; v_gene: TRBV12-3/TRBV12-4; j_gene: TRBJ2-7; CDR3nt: TGTGCCAGCAGTTCCCGTCGCTACGAGCAGTACTTC; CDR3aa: CASSSRRYEQYF
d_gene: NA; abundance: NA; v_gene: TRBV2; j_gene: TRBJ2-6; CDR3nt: TGTGCCAGCAGTGTAAGGGGGACTGGGGCCAACGTCCTGACTTTC; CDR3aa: CASSVRGTGANVLTF
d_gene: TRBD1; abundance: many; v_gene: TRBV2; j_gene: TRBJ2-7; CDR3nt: TGTGCCAGCAGTTCACCGCGGGACAGGGCCTCCTACGAGCAGTACTTC; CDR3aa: CASSSPRDRASYEQYF
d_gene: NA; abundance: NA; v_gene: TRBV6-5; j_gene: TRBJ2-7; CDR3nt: TGTGCCAGCGGTTTGTCCTACTACGAGCAGTACTTC; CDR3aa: CASGLSYYEQYF
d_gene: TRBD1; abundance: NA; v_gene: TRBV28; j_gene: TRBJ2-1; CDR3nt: TGTGCCAGCAGCCGGGACAGGGCCGTCAATGAGCAGTTCTTC; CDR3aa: CASSRDRAVNEQFF
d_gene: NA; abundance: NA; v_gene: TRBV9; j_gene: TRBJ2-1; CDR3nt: TGTGCCAGCAGCCGGGGACACGGGGTGGAGCAGTTCTTC; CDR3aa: CASSRGHGVEQFF
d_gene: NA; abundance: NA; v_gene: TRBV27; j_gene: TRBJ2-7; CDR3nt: TGTGCCAGCCGAGAATGGGCGTCAACCGAGCAGTACTTC; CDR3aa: CASREWASTEQYF
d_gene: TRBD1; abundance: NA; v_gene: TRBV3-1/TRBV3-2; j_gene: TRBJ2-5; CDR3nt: TGTGCCAGCAGCAGGGACAGACAAGAGACCCAGTACTTC; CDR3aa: CASSRDRQETQYF
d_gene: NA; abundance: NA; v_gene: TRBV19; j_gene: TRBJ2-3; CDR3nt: TGTGCCAGTAGTATAGCGGGGGATACAGATACGCAGTATTTT; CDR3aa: CASSIAGDTDTQYF
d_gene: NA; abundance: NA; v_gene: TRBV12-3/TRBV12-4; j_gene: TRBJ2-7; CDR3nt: TGTGCCAGCAGACGACTAGATGGATACGAGCAGTACTTC; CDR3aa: CASRRLDGYEQYF
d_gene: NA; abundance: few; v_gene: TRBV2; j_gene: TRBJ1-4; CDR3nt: TGTGCCAGCAGCCCCTCGGGGGGCAAACTGTTTTTT; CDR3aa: CASSPSGGKLFF
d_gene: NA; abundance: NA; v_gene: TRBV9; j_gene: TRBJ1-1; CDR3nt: TGTGCCAGCAGCGCTGTACAGGGTTCGAACACTGAAGCTTTCTTT; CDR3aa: CASSAVQGSNTEAFF
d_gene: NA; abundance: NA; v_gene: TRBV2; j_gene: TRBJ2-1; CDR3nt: TGTGCCAGCAGTATGGAGGGTATAGGTTACAATGAGCAGTTCTTC; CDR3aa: CASSMEGIGYNEQFF